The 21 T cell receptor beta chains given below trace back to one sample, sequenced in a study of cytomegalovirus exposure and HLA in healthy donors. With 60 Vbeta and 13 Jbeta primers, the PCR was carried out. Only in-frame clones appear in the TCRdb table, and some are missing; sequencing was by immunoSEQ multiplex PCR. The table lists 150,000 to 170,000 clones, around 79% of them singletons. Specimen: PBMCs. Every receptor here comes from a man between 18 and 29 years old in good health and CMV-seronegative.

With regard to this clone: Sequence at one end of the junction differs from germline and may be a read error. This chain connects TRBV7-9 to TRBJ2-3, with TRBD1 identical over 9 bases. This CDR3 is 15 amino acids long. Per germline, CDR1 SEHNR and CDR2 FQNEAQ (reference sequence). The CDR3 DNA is TGTTCCAGCAGCTTGGGACAGGGTGATGCAGATACGCAGTATTTT. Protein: CSSSLGQGDADTQYF.

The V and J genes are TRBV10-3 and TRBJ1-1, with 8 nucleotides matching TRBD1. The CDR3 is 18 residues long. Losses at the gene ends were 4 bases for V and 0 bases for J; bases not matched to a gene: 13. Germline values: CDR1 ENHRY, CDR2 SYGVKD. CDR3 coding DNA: TGTGCCATCAGTGTCCTCAACAGGGGGAAGGGGATGAACACTGAAGCTTTCTTT. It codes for CAISVLNRGKGMNTEAFF.

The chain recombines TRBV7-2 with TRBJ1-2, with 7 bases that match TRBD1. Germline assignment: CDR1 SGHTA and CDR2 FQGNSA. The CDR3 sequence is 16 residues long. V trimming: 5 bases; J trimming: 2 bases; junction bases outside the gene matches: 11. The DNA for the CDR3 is TGTGCCAGCAGCCCTTTTCAGGGGGTCGGCAACTATGGCTACACCTTC. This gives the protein CASSPFQGVGNYGYTF.

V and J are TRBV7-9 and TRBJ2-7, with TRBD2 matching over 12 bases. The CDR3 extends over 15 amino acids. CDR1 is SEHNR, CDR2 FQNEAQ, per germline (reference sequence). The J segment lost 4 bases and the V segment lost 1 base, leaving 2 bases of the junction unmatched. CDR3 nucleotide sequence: TGTGCCAGCAGCTTAGGGACTAGCGGGACGTACGAGCAGTACTTC. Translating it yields CASSLGTSGTYEQYF.

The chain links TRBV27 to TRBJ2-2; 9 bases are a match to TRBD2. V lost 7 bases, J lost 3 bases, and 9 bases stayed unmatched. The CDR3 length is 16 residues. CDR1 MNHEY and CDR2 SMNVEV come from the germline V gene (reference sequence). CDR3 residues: CASTLRAGGYTGELFF. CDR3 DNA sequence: TGTGCCAGCACCCTACGGGCGGGAGGGTACACCGGGGAGCTGTTTTTT.

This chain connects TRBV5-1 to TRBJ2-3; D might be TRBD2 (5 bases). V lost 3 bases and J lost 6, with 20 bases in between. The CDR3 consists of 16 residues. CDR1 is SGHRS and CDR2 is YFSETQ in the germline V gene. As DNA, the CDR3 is TGCGCCAGCAGCTCATCGCCGACACAAGGCGGGGATACGCAGTATTTT. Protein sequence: CASSSSPTQGGDTQYF.

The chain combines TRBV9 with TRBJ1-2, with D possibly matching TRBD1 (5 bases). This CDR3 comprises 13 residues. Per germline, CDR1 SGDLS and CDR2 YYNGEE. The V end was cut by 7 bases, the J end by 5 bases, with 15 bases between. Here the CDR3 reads CASWGGEGYGYTF. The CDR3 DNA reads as TGTGCCAGCTGGGGGGGTGAAGGTTATGGCTACACCTTC. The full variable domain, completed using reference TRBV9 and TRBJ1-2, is DSGVTQTPKHLITATGQRVTLRCSPRSGDLSVYWYQQSLDQGLQFLIQYYNGEERAKGNILERFSAQQFPDLHSELNLSSLELGDSALYFCASWGGEGYGYTFGSGTRLTVV.

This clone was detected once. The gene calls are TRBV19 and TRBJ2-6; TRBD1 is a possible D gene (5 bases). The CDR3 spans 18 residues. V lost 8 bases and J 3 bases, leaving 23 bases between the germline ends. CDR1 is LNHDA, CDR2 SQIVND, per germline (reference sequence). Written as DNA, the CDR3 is TGTGCCAGTCGAACACCAAGGGGTCTCCAGCGTGGGGCCAACGTCCTGACTTTC. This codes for CASRTPRGLQRGANVLTF.

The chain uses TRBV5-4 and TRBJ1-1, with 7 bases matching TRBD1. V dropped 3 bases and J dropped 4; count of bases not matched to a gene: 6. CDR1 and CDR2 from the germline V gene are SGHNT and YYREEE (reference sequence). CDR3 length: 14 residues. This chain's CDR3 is CASSWDRSGTEAFF. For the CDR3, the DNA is TGTGCCAGCAGCTGGGACAGATCGGGCACTGAAGCTTTCTTT.

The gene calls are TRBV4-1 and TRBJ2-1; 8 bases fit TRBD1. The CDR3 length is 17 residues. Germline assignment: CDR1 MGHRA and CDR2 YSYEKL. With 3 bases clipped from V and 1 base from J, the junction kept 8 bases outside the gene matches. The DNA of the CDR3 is TGCGCCAGCAGCCAGACCAAAGGACAGGGATCCTACAATGAGCAGTTCTTC. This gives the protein CASSQTKGQGSYNEQFF.

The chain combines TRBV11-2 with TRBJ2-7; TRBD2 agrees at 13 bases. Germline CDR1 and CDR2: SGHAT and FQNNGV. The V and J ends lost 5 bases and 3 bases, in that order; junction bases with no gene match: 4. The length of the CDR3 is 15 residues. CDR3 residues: CASSTGTSGIYEQYF. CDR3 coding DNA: TGTGCCAGCAGCACCGGGACTAGCGGGATCTACGAGCAGTACTTC.

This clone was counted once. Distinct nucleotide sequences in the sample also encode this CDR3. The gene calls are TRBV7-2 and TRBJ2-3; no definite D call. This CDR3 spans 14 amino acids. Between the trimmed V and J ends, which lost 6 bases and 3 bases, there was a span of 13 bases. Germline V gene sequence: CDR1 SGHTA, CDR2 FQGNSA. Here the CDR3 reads CASSLRPGTDTQYF. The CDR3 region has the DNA TGTGCCAGCAGTTTACGTCCAGGTACAGATACGCAGTATTTT.

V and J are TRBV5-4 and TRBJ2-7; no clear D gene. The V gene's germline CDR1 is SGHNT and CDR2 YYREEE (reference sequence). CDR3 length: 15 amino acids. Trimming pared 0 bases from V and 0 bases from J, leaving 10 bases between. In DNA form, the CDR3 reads TGTGCCAGCAGCTTGGAAGGCGGTAGCTCCTACGAGCAGTACTTC. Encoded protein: CASSLEGGSSYEQYF.

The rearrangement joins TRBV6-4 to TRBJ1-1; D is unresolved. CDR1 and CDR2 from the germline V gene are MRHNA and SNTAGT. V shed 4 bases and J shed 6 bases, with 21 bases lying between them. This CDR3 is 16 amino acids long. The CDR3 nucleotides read TGTGCCAGCAGTGTGCGGGGTGGGGATAACGCTGCTGAAGCTTTCTTT. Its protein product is CASSVRGGDNAAEAFF.

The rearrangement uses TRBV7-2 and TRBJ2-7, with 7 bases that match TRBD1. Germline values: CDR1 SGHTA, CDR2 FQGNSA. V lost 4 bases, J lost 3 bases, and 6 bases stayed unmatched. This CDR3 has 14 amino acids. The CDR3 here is CASSYNSGGYEQYF. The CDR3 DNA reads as TGTGCCAGCAGCTACAACTCAGGGGGCTACGAGCAGTACTTC. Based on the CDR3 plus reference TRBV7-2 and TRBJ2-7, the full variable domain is GAGVSQSPSNKVTEKGKDVELRCDPISGHTALYWYRQSLGQGLEFLIYFQGNSAPDKSGLPSDRFSAERTGGSVSTLTIQRTQQEDSAVYLCASSYNSGGYEQYFGPGTRLTVT.

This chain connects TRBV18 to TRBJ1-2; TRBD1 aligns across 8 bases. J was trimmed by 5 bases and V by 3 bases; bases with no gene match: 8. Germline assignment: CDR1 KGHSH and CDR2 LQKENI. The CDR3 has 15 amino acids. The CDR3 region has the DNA TGTGCCAGCTCACCTTCAGGACAGGGTGGGTATGGCTACACCTTC. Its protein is CASSPSGQGGYGYTF.

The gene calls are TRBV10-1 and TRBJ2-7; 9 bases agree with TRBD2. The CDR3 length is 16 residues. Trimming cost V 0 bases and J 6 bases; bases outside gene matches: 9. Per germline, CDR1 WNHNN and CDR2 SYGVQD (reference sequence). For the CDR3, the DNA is TGCGCCAGCAGTGAGTCTTCCGGGACTAGCAAGGCCGAGCAGTACTTC. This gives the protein CASSESSGTSKAEQYF.

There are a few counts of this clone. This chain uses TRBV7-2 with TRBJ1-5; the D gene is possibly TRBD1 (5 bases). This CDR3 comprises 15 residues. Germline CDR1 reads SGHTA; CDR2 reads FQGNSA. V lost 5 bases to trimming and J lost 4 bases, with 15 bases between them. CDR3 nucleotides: TGTGCCAGCAGCCCGACAGACGGAGGGAATCAGCCCCAGCATTTT. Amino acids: CASSPTDGGNQPQHF.

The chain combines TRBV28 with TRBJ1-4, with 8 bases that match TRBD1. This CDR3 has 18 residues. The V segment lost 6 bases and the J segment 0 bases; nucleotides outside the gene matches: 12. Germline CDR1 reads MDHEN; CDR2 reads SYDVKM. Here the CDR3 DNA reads TGTGCCAGCAGCCTACCGCTAACAGGGGGAGCAACTAATGAAAAACTGTTTTTT. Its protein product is CASSLPLTGGATNEKLFF.

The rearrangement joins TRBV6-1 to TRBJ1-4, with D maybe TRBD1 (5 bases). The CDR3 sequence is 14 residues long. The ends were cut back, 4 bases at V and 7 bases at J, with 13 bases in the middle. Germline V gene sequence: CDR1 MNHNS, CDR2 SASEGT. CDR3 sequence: CASSVGSGGEKLFF. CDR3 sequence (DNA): TGTGCCAGCAGTGTGGGTTCGGGGGGTGAAAAACTGTTTTTT.

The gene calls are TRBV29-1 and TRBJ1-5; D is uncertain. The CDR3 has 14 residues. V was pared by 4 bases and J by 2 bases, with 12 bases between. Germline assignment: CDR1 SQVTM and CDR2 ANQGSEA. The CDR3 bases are TGCAGCGTTGCTGGGTCGGAGGGCAATCAGCCCCAGCATTTT. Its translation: CSVAGSEGNQPQHF.